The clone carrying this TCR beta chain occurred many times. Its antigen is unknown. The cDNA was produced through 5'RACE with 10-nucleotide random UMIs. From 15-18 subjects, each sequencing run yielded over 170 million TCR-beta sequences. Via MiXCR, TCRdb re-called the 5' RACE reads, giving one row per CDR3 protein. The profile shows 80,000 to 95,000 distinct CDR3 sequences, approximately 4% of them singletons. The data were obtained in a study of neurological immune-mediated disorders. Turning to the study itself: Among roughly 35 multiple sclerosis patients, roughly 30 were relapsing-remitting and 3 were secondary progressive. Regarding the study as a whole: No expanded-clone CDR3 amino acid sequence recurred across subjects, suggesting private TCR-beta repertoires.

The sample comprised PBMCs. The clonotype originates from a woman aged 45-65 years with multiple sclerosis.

The DNA for the CDR3 is TGTGCCAGTCAATTAGGACATTCCGGCAATCAGCCCCAGCATTTT. It translates to CASQLGHSGNQPQHF. The chain joins TRBV27 to TRBJ1-5; possible D gene TRBD1, 5 bases. In germline, CDR1 is MNHEY, CDR2 SMNVEV (reference sequence). CDR3 length equals 15 residues. With 9 bases removed from V and 2 bases from J, the gap between germline ends came to 17 bases.